This entry lists 9 T cell receptor beta chains sequenced from one sample in a study of T cells in tumors after PD-1 blockade. Profiled with immunoSEQ multiplex PCR; TCRdb holds only in-frame clones, not every one. The sample includes over 2,000 clones, about two thirds of them seen just once. Material: tumor tissue, obtained after anti-PD-1 treatment. The receptor set was obtained from a human donor with basal cell carcinoma.

In this sample, this clone turned up once. The chain couples TRBV3-1 (or the pseudogene TRBV3-2) to TRBJ1-2, with D maybe TRBD1 (5 bases). The CDR3 is made up of 15 amino acids. V was shortened by 3 bases and J by 4 bases, with 15 bases between the two germline ends. Germline V gene sequence: CDR1 LGHDT, CDR2 YNNKEL (reference sequence). The chain's CDR3 is CASSQDPGGIYGYTF. The CDR3 nucleotides are TGTGCCAGCAGCCAGGACCCCGGGGGGATCTATGGCTACACCTTC.

V is TRBV6-2 or TRBV6-3 and J is TRBJ1-6; 12 nucleotides match TRBD1. Trimming took 4 bases from V and 9 from J; bases not matched to a gene: 7. Germline-derived CDR1 and CDR2 are MNHEY and SVGEGT. CDR3 size: 16 residues. The CDR3 reads CASSFPGQGAASPLHF. In DNA, the CDR3 is TGTGCCAGCAGTTTCCCGGGACAGGGGGCGGCTTCACCCCTCCACTTT.

The chain carries TRBV13 and TRBJ1-1; TRBD1 aligns across 7 bases. Germline V CDR1 and CDR2: PRHDT, FYEKMQ (reference sequence). V was pared by 5 bases and J by 8 bases, with 8 bases of the junction left unmatched. The CDR3 has 13 amino acids. The CDR3 DNA is TGTGCCAGCAGCGACGACGCGGGACAGGAAGCTTTCTTT. Residues: CASSDDAGQEAFF.

This clone has more than one count but fewer than ten. The chain joins TRBV28 to TRBJ1-2; no reliable D call. This CDR3 has 15 residues. Germline V lookup: CDR1 MDHEN, CDR2 SYDVKM. With 3 bases removed from V and 1 base from J, the gap between germline ends came to 12 bases. The CDR3 is CASSFRGGHNYGYTF. The DNA for the CDR3 is TGTGCCAGCAGTTTCCGCGGAGGGCATAACTATGGCTACACCTTC.

This clone was counted a single time. This chain uses TRBV2 with TRBJ1-1; TRBD1 might be the D (6 bases). Trimming cost V 0 bases and J 4 bases, with 15 bases left between them. Per germline, CDR1 SNHLY and CDR2 FYNNEI. The CDR3 has 16 residues. CDR3 DNA: TGTGCCAGCAGTGAAGCGCGAGGGGGGGCTATCACTGAAGCTTTCTTT. Translating it yields CASSEARGGAITEAFF. Looking up the rest from reference TRBV2 and TRBJ1-1 gives the full variable domain: EPEVTQTPSHQVTQMGQEVILRCVPISNHLYFYWYRQILGQKVEFLVSFYNNEISEKSEIFDDQFSVERPDGSNFTLKIRSTKLEDSAMYFCASSEARGGAITEAFFGQGTRLTVV.

This clone was seen a handful of times. The rearrangement links TRBV3-1 (or the pseudogene TRBV3-2) to TRBJ1-1, with a tentative D call TRBD1 (5 bases). The germline gives CDR1 LGHDT, CDR2 YNNKEL (reference sequence). V was pared by 4 bases and J by 2 bases, with 11 bases between. The CDR3 is 14 residues long. The CDR3 DNA sequence: TGTGCCAGCAGCCTCGGACATATTAACACTGAAGCTTTCTTT. It codes for CASSLGHINTEAFF.

V usage is TRBV28 and J usage is TRBJ1-2, with 11 bases identical to TRBD1. Germline V lookup: CDR1 MDHEN, CDR2 SYDVKM. The CDR3 loop spans 20 amino acids. V lost 4 bases and J lost 2; bases outside the gene matches: 18. CDR3 sequence reads: CASSSLNPRDRGEANYGYTF. The CDR3 DNA reads TGTGCCAGCAGTTCCCTTAATCCCCGGGACAGGGGGGAGGCCAACTATGGCTACACCTTC.

The chain couples TRBV12-3 or TRBV12-4 to TRBJ1-5; maybe TRBD1 (5 bases). This CDR3 comprises 13 residues. The V end lost 8 bases, the J end lost 3 bases, and 11 bases lay between the germline ends. The CDR3 is CASSGGYNQPQHF. The CDR3, as DNA: TGTGCCAGCTCGGGGGGGTACAATCAGCCCCAGCATTTT.

The CDR3 spells CASSLASRVTKGVDTQYF. In DNA form, the CDR3 reads TGTGCCAGCAGCTTAGCGTCCAGGGTAACGAAGGGGGTAGATACGCAGTATTTT. The V and J genes are TRBV7-9 and TRBJ2-3; a possible D gene is TRBD1 (6 bases). The CDR3 length is 18 residues. The germline V gene has CDR1 SEHNR and CDR2 FQNEAQ (reference sequence). The ends were cut back, 0 bases at V and 5 bases at J, with 21 bases in the middle.